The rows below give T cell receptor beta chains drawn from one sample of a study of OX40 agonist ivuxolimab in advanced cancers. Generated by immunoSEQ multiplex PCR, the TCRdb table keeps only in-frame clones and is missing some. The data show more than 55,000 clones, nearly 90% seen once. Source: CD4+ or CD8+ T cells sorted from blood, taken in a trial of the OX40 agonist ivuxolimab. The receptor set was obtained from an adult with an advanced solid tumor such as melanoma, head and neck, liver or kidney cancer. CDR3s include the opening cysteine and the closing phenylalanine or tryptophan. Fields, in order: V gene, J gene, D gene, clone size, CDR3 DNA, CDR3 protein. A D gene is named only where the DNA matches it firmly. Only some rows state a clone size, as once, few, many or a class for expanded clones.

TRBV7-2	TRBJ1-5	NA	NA	TGTGCCAGCAGCTTAAATGGGGTGCGTCAGCCCCAGCATTTT	CASSLNGVRQPQHF
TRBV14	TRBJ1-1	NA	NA	TGTGCCAGCAGCAAGTGGGCAGGGGAAGCGGGAGCTTTCTTT	CASSKWAGEAGAFF
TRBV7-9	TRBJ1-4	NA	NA	TGTGCCAGCAGCTTAGGGGCCTTGGGACGGTATAATGAAAAACTGTTTTTT	CASSLGALGRYNEKLFF
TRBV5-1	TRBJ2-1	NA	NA	TGCGCCAGCACCTCCGGTGCAAACTCCTACAATGAGCAGTTCTTC	CASTSGANSYNEQFF
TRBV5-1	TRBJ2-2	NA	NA	TGCGCCAGCAGCTGGAGAAGGGGAACGGTGGACACCGGGGAGCTGTTTTTT	CASSWRRGTVDTGELFF
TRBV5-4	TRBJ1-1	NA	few	TGTGCCAGCAGCAATGAATGGGACACTGAAGCTTTCTTT	CASSNEWDTEAFF
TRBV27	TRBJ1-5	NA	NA	TGTGCCAGCAGTACCTGGGGGAGCAATCAGCCCCAGCATTTT	CASSTWGSNQPQHF
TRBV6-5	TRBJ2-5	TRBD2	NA	TGTGCCAGCAGTTACCTTCTCGGGGGGGATCAAGAGACCCAGTACTTC	CASSYLLGGDQETQYF
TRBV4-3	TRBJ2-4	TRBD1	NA	TGCGCCAGCAGCCAAACAGGGGACGCCAAAAACATTCAGTACTTC	CASSQTGDAKNIQYF
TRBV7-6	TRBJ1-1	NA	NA	TGTGCCAGCAGCCAAGGGACATCGAACACTGAAGCTTTCTTT	CASSQGTSNTEAFF
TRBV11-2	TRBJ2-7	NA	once	TGTGCCAGCAGCGTTGGCGGGGTTTACGAGCAGTACTTC	CASSVGGVYEQYF
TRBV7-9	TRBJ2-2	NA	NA	TGTGCCAGCAGCTTAGTACAAATGAACACCGGGGAGCTGTTTTTT	CASSLVQMNTGELFF
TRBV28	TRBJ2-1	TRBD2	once	TGTGCCAGCAGCACGCCGGGACTAGTTTTTAATGAGCAGTTCTTC	CASSTPGLVFNEQFF
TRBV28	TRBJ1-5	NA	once	TGTGCCAGCAGTTTAGTGAATCAGCCCCAGCATTTT	CASSLVNQPQHF
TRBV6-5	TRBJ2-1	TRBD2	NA	TGTGCCAGCAGTTCCCCACTAGCGGGGGTGGATGAGCAGTTCTTC	CASSSPLAGVDEQFF
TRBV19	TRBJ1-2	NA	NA	TGTGCCAGTATGGGAGAGACAAGGGACCCCGTCTACTATGGCTACACCTTC	CASMGETRDPVYYGYTF
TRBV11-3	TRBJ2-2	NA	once	TGTGCCAGCAGCTTACGTCCTGCTAGGGATATTAACTTTGGGGAGCTGTTTTTT	CASSLRPARDINFGELFF
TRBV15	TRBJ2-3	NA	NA	TGTGCCACCCTACGTGGCGATACGCAGTATTTT	CATLRGDTQYF
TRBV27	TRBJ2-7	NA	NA	TGTGCCAGCAGTTTATCAACTGGGCCTTCCTACGAGCAGTACTTC	CASSLSTGPSYEQYF
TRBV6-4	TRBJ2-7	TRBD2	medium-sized	TGTGCCAGCATGGAGAAGCGGGAGAAGAGGGGTCTCTACGAGCAGTACTTC	CASMEKREKRGLYEQYF
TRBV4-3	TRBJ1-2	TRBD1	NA	TGCGCCAGCAGCCAAGAGTGGCAGGGGGAAGGCTACACCTTC	CASSQEWQGEGYTF
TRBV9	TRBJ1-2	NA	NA	TGTGCCAGCAGCTCGGAAGGGTACCCGGATCGCTTC	CASSSEGYPDRF
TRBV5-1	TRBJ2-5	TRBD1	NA	TGCGCCAGCAGCCCGGGACAGGGAGGGTACGAGACCCAGTACTTC	CASSPGQGGYETQYF
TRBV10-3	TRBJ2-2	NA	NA	TGTGCCATCAGCCGCACCGGGGAGCTGTTTTTT	CAISRTGELFF
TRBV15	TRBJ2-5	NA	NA	TGTGCCACCAGCAGAGATTTGGGCCACCAAGAGACCCAGTACTTC	CATSRDLGHQETQYF
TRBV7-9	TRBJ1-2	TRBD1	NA	TGTGCCAGCAGCGTCCTATTACAGGGGGAAGTTGGCTACACCTTC	CASSVLLQGEVGYTF
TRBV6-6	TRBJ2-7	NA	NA	TGTGCCAGCAGTTACAGCGAAAGCTACGAGCAGTACTTC	CASSYSESYEQYF
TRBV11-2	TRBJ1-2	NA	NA	TGTGCCAGCAGCTTAGCGATGGGGGGGCCTGGCTACACCTTC	CASSLAMGGPGYTF
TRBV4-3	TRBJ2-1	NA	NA	TGCGCCAGCAGTAACTTTGATGAGCAGTTCTTC	CASSNFDEQFF
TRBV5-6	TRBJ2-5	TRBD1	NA	TGTGCCAGCAGCCCTTGGCAGGGGGCAACGGAGACCCAGTACTTC	CASSPWQGATETQYF
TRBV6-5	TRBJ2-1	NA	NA	TGTGCCACTTCACAGGGAAACAATGAGCAGTTCTTC	CATSQGNNEQFF
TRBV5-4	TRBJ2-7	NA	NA	TGTGCCAGCAGCTTGGTTTCGGCTACCTACGAGCAGTACTTC	CASSLVSATYEQYF
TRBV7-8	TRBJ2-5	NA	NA	TGTGCCAGCAGCTTAGGTGGGGTACGACTCGTTGTGGAGACCCAGTACTTC	CASSLGGVRLVVETQYF
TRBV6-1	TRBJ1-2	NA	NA	TGTGCCAGCAGTGCCACAGGAGATGGCTACACCTTC	CASSATGDGYTF
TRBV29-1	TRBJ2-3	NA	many	TGCAGCGTTCGCTCGGGAGCTACGCAGTATTTT	CSVRSGATQYF
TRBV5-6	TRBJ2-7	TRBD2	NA	TGTGCCAGCAGCTTCGCTAGCGGGAGTTGGTCCACCTACGAGCAGTACTTC	CASSFASGSWSTYEQYF
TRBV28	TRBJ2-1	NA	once	TGTGCCAGCAGTTTGGCCCATGAGCAGTTCTTC	CASSLAHEQFF
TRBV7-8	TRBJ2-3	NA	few	TGTGCCAGCAGCTTGTGGACTATTAATAGCACAGATACGCAGTATTTT	CASSLWTINSTDTQYF
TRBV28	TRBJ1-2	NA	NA	TGTGCCAGCAGCTCAACCGACAGTTCCTTAATAGCTAACTATGGCTACACCTTC	CASSSTDSSLIANYGYTF
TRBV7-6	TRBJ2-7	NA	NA	TGTGCCAGCAGCGACGGTTACTCCTACGAGCAGTACTTC	CASSDGYSYEQYF
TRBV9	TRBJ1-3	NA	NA	TGTGCCAGCAGCGTAGGAGGCAGCGGTGGAAACACCATATATTTT	CASSVGGSGGNTIYF
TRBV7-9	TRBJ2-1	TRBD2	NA	TGTGCCAGCAGCGCCACTAGCGGGAGCTCCTACAATGAGCAGTTCTTC	CASSATSGSSYNEQFF